This T cell receptor (beta chain) came from a study of OX40 agonist ivuxolimab in advanced cancers. Turning to the study itself: Subjects had a mean age of around 60 years, with a range of roughly 20 to 80; about 83% were male.

Using immunoSEQ multiplex PCR, the repertoire was profiled, and TCRdb retains in-frame clones only, with some absent. The sample records 77,000 or so clones, approximately 84% being singletons. This clonotype was obtained from an adult with an advanced solid tumor such as melanoma, head and neck, liver or kidney cancer. This sample comprised CD4+ or CD8+ T cells sorted from blood, obtained in a trial of the OX40 agonist ivuxolimab.

The CDR3 region has the DNA TGTGCCAGCAGGGGGGACAGGGTGGCAACTAATGAAAAACTGTTTTTT. It codes for CASRGDRVATNEKLFF. The chain employs TRBV2 and TRBJ1-4; 9 nucleotides match TRBD1. CDR1 and CDR2 (germline): SNHLY, FYNNEI. The CDR3 totals 16 residues. V shed 6 bases and J 0 bases; nucleotides not matched to a gene: 5. Based on the CDR3 plus reference TRBV2 and TRBJ1-4, the full variable domain is EPEVTQTPSHQVTQMGQEVILRCVPISNHLYFYWYRQILGQKVEFLVSFYNNEISEKSEIFDDQFSVERPDGSNFTLKIRSTKLEDSAMYFCASRGDRVATNEKLFFGSGTQLSVL.